Listed below are T cell receptor beta chains from one sample, sequenced in a study of vaccination and CD4 T cells after COVID-19. TCRdb recomputed calls from the PCR reads with MiXCR, one row per CDR3 protein. Seen here are under 10,000 distinct CDR3 sequences, nearly 35% observed once, and the top ten hold 15%. Which antigens these TCRs recognize remains unknown. Input material: CD4+ T cells from blood, cultured in vitro. The source is a human donor in good health. The CDR3 runs from the conserved cysteine through the conserved F or W. D genes are given only for firm matches. The size of a clone is reported for some rows only, either as once, few or many, or as a class for expanded clones.

v_call	clone_size	d_call	j_call	cdr3_nt	cdr3_aa
TRBV12-3/TRBV12-4	-	-	TRBJ1-5	TGTGCCAGCAAGCGGGGGGGTGGGAGCAATCAGCCCCAGCATTTT	CASKRGGGSNQPQHF
TRBV4-1	-	-	TRBJ1-2	TGCGCCAGCAGCCAAACTCCCGGCGGCTACACCTTC	CASSQTPGGYTF
TRBV6-1	few	TRBD1	TRBJ2-5	TGTGCCAGCAGTACCCGGGACAGAACACAAGAGACCCAGTACTTC	CASSTRDRTQETQYF
TRBV7-3	medium-sized	TRBD1	TRBJ1-2	TGTGCCAGCAGCTCCCGACAGGGGGTTAACTATGGCTACACCTTC	CASSSRQGVNYGYTF
TRBV6-2/TRBV6-3	few	-	TRBJ2-2	TGTGCCAGCAGTCGGACAGCCACCGGGGAGCTGTTTTTT	CASSRTATGELFF
TRBV6-2/TRBV6-3	-	-	TRBJ2-5	TGTGCCAGCAGTTACTCGACGGGTCGGGAGTCTGGAGAGACCCAGTACTTC	CASSYSTGRESGETQYF
TRBV5-8	-	-	TRBJ2-2	TGTGCCAGCAGCCTGTTTGCAGCGAACACCGGGGAGCTGTTTTTT	CASSLFAANTGELFF
TRBV27	few	TRBD1	TRBJ1-5	TGTGCCAGCAGCTCACGGACAGGGATTGGCAATCAGCCCCAGCATTTT	CASSSRTGIGNQPQHF
TRBV4-3	few	-	TRBJ2-5	TGCGCCAGCAGCCTCTGGGTGGTCCAAGAGACCCAGTACTTC	CASSLWVVQETQYF
TRBV2	medium-sized	-	TRBJ1-1	TGTGCCAGCAGTGAATGGGTAGAGAACACTGAAGCTTTCTTT	CASSEWVENTEAFF
TRBV11-1	-	TRBD2	TRBJ2-3	TGTGCCAGCAGCTTCGAACTAGCGGGAGGCTCAGATACGCAGTATTTT	CASSFELAGGSDTQYF
TRBV7-3	few	-	TRBJ2-3	TGTGCCAGCAGCTCAGGGTGGGGGGCAGATACGCAGTATTTT	CASSSGWGADTQYF
TRBV5-4	-	-	TRBJ1-2	TGTGCCAGCAGCTTCCGGACCCAGATATCCGGCTACACCTTC	CASSFRTQISGYTF
TRBV19	-	TRBD2	TRBJ2-2	TGTGCCAGTAGTATTGGCGGGAGGGACGGGGAGCTGTTTTTT	CASSIGGRDGELFF
TRBV19	-	-	TRBJ2-7	TGTGCCAGTAGTATAGCCCGGACGGCGAGCTCCTACGAGCAGTACTTC	CASSIARTASSYEQYF
TRBV10-3	-	TRBD1	TRBJ1-2	TGTGCCATCAGTGAGCGACAGGGATCCTATGGCTACACCTTC	CAISERQGSYGYTF
TRBV6-2/TRBV6-3	few	-	TRBJ1-1	TGTGCCAGCAGTCAGGGATCTGAAGCTTTCTTT	CASSQGSEAFF
TRBV10-3	medium-sized	-	TRBJ1-5	TGTGCCATCAGTGAACGAGATAATCAGCCCCAGCATTTT	CAISERDNQPQHF
TRBV5-4	-	TRBD2	TRBJ2-3	TGTGCCAGCAGCTTTCAAACTAGCGGCGCAGATACGCAGTATTTT	CASSFQTSGADTQYF
TRBV12-3/TRBV12-4	-	TRBD1	TRBJ1-2	TGTGCCAGCAGTTTAACAGGGGGCAGCTATGGCTACACCTTC	CASSLTGGSYGYTF
TRBV20-1	-	-	TRBJ2-7	TGCAGTGCTAGAGCCCGGGACGGGTTCTACGAGCAGTACTTC	CSARARDGFYEQYF
TRBV15	few	-	TRBJ2-7	TGTGCCACCAGCCCCCGACAGGACTCTAACTACGAGCAGTACTTC	CATSPRQDSNYEQYF
TRBV20-1	few	-	TRBJ1-1	TGCAGTGCCCCTGGGGGGGGGAACACTGAAGCTTTCTTT	CSAPGGGNTEAFF
TRBV20-1	few	TRBD1	TRBJ1-5	TGCAGTCCCGGCGGGGGACAGGGCGGGAATCAGCCCCAGCATTTT	CSPGGGQGGNQPQHF
TRBV6-1	few	TRBD1	TRBJ1-2	TGTGCCAGCAGGACGGACAGGGGTGGCTACACCTTC	CASRTDRGGYTF
TRBV20-1	once	TRBD2	TRBJ2-3	TGCAGTGCTAGTTCCCTAGCGGGAGTTACAGATACGCAGTATTTT	CSASSLAGVTDTQYF
TRBV7-2	-	TRBD1	TRBJ2-7	TGTGCCAGCAGACCGGGAGGGGACAGGGGCTACGAGCAGTACTTC	CASRPGGDRGYEQYF
TRBV7-3	-	-	TRBJ1-1	TGTGCCAGCAGCCGGGGCACTGGCACTGAAGCTTTCTTT	CASSRGTGTEAFF
TRBV20-1	few	-	TRBJ1-1	TGCAGTGCTAGGTTCGGCGGCCTAACTGAAGCTTTCTTT	CSARFGGLTEAFF
TRBV27	few	-	TRBJ2-2	TGTGCCAGCACAGCGAACACCGGGGAGCTGTTTTTT	CASTANTGELFF
TRBV2	-	TRBD2	TRBJ2-3	TGTGCCAGCATTGCGGGGACTAGCGGGAAGAGCACAGATACGCAGTATTTT	CASIAGTSGKSTDTQYF
TRBV10-3	-	-	TRBJ1-1	TGTGCCATCATCGGGGCAGAAGACACTGAAGCTTTCTTT	CAIIGAEDTEAFF
TRBV6-5	-	-	TRBJ1-6	TGTGCCAGCAGTTATCGAAGCAGTAATTCACCCCTCCACTTT	CASSYRSSNSPLHF
TRBV28	-	TRBD1	TRBJ1-5	TGTGCCAGCAGGTACGGCACAGGGGGCCGTCAGCCCCAGCATTTT	CASRYGTGGRQPQHF
TRBV20-1	few	-	TRBJ1-6	TGCAGTGCTAGTCAGGGAAATTCACCCCTCCACTTT	CSASQGNSPLHF
TRBV28	-	TRBD2	TRBJ2-7	TGTGCCAGCAGTTTCCCGTCTAGCGGGCCTCCCTACGAGCAGTACTTC	CASSFPSSGPPYEQYF
TRBV20-1	few	-	TRBJ1-6	TGCAGTGCTAGTCGAGGGGAGGATTCACCCCTCCACTTT	CSASRGEDSPLHF
TRBV23-1	few	TRBD1	TRBJ2-5	TGCGCCAGCAGTCTAAACACAGGGGAATTCAAAGAGACCCAGTACTTC	CASSLNTGEFKETQYF
TRBV20-1	large	TRBD1	TRBJ1-1	TGCAGTGCTACCTTAGGACAGGGGGACACTGAAGCTTTCTTT	CSATLGQGDTEAFF
TRBV27	-	TRBD1	TRBJ1-6	TGTGCCAGCAGTTTATTTGCGGGCTGGACAGGTGGGTCTAATCCACCCCTCCACTTT	CASSLFAGWTGGSNPPLHF
TRBV20-1	-	TRBD1	TRBJ1-5	TGCAGTGCCCATCAAGGTAGGGACAGGGGCAATCAGCCCCAGCATTTT	CSAHQGRDRGNQPQHF
TRBV7-9	-	TRBD1	TRBJ1-1	TGTGCCAGCAGCAAGGGGGCTGAGGACACTGAAGCTTTCTTT	CASSKGAEDTEAFF